This TCR beta chain came from a study of cytomegalovirus exposure and HLA in healthy donors. Broader study findings: Common viral pathogens (according to a later analysis) appeared linked to several of the most significant clusters. In the analysis, some V segments, TRBV6-2 and TRBV6-3 included, were excluded as indistinguishable. Roughly 170 TCR beta chains were listed as cytomegalovirus-associated.

Germline V gene data show CDR1 as GTSNPN and CDR2 as SVGIG (reference sequence). CDR3 size: 11 residues. Deletions cut 2 bases from V and 4 bases from J, with 5 bases between. The PCR made use of 60 Vbeta and 13 Jbeta primers. Libraries were prepared by immunoSEQ multiplex PCR; TCRdb keeps only in-frame clonotypes and omits some of them. This sample has tens of thousands of clones, with over 60% found just once. This clone came up once. Its antigen is unidentified. The J gene is TRBJ1-2, the V gene TRBV30; D gene uncertain. The receptor was isolated from a man aged 30 to 39 in good health and CMV-seronegative. Material for sequencing was PBMCs. The DNA of the CDR3 is TGTGCCTGGAGTACCAGCTATGGCTACACCTTC. This translates into CAWSTSYGYTF. The complete variable domain, with remaining parts taken from reference TRBV30 and TRBJ1-2, reads SQTIHQWPATLVQPVGSPLSLECTVEGTSNPNLYWYRQAAGRGLQLLFYSVGIGQISSEVPQNLSASRPQDRQFILSSKKLLLSDSGFYLCAWSTSYGYTFGSGTRLTVV.